This T cell receptor (beta chain) was retrieved from a study of patients and donors after allogeneic stem cell transplantation. There are 13 residues in the CDR3. J lost 2 bases, V lost 3 bases, and 0 bases had no gene match. CDR1 is DFQATT, CDR2 SNEGSKA, per germline (reference sequence). Via MiXCR, TCRdb re-called the RT-PCR reads, giving one row per CDR3 protein. The sample consists of 200,000 to 250,000 distinct CDR3 sequences, around two fifths of them appearing once. The chain joins TRBV20-1 to TRBJ1-5, with 8 bases lining up with TRBD1. This clonotype originated in a human donor who was either an allogeneic HSCT recipient or a stem cell or donor lymphocyte infusion donor (not recorded which). It is not recorded whose cells these are; they may come from a transplant donor. The specimen sequenced was blood, either unsorted or a sorted T cell fraction (not recorded which). The CDR3 DNA reads TGCAGTGCTAGGGACAGGGGCAATCAGCCCCAGCATTTT. Translating gives CSARDRGNQPQHF.